Listed below are T cell receptor beta chains from one sample, sequenced in a study of STAT5B mutations in CD4+ large granular lymphocyte leukemia. Repertoires were generated with immunoSEQ multiplex PCR, while TCRdb's copy carries only in-frame clones and drops some. The profile covers 4,700 or so clones, with around 90% appearing a single time and 75% taken by the ten largest. The sample comprised PBMCs. Source of these receptors: a man between 35 and 55 years old with CD4+ T-cell large granular lymphocyte leukemia. The CDR3 runs from the conserved cysteine through the conserved F or W. Fields, in order: V gene, CDR3 length, J gene, clone size, CDR3 protein. Clone size is given for some rows only: seen once, a few or many times, or a class if the clone is expanded.

TRBV28,15,TRBJ1-2,.,CASSVYRGGRYGYTF
TRBV27,15,TRBJ2-3,.,CASRLTGASTDTQYF
TRBV19,15,TRBJ2-1,.,CASSIDGLTRGEQFF
TRBV2,14,TRBJ2-7,.,CASVEDRYSYEQYF
TRBV7-2,13,TRBJ1-1,.,CASSLGQNTEAFF
TRBV5-1,14,TRBJ1-5,.,CASSWGDTDQPQHF
TRBV5-1,16,TRBJ2-2,.,CASSLERDVSTGELFF
TRBV28,12,TRBJ2-7,.,CASSSPTGEQYF
TRBV2,14,TRBJ1-2,.,CAGSESTGRSGYTF
TRBV4-2,15,TRBJ2-3,.,CASSHGQGVGDTQYF
TRBV23-1,16,TRBJ2-7,.,CASSQVAVQSTYEQYF
TRBV10-3,14,TRBJ2-2,.,CAIRAGENTGELFF
TRBV27,14,TRBJ2-5,.,CASSLSPLLETQYF
TRBV7-9,15,TRBJ2-1,.,CASSPPGGLGHEQFF
TRBV6-1,15,TRBJ2-1,.,CASRIGVAGGNEQFF
TRBV5-1,14,TRBJ1-3,.,CASSLVGAGNTIYF
TRBV6-5,14,TRBJ2-7,once,CASRSGQGGLEQYF
TRBV29-1,17,TRBJ1-4,.,CSAARRVPSGTNEKLFF
TRBV9,12,TRBJ2-7,.,CASSEGADEQYF
TRBV19,14,TRBJ2-1,.,CASSNGRESGEQFF
TRBV18,15,TRBJ1-5,.,CASSAETGSDQPQHF
TRBV5-1,15,TRBJ1-2,.,CASSLESGGNYGYTF
TRBV28,14,TRBJ1-4,.,CASSGPRDSEELFF
TRBV6-1,14,TRBJ1-3,.,CASMFTGGGNTIYF
TRBV6-4,16,TRBJ2-1,.,CASSDSPSGSYNEQFF
TRBV6-1,14,TRBJ2-7,.,CASSEAHNIYEQYF
TRBV4-1,12,TRBJ2-1,.,CASSQEVGGQFF
TRBV29-1,11,TRBJ1-1,.,CSVEEETVAFF
TRBV19,14,TRBJ1-5,.,CASSIDGAPGPQHF
TRBV6-5,12,TRBJ2-1,once,CASRRPGLEQFF
TRBV6-5,12,TRBJ1-2,once,CASSEGSSGYTF
TRBV2,15,TRBJ2-4,.,CASSGQDVTKNIQYF
TRBV10-1,18,TRBJ2-1,.,CASSDMGLADDQNNEQFF
TRBV7-2,12,TRBJ2-1,.,CASSSRGYEQFF
TRBV7-9,15,TRBJ1-4,.,CASSSGTAANEKLFF
TRBV5-1,13,TRBJ1-1,.,CASSFQGANEAFF
TRBV6-6,14,TRBJ2-6,.,CASSLQMGANVLTF
TRBV18,18,TRBJ1-5,.,CASSPVLSAGQPGQPQHF
TRBV5-1,13,TRBJ2-3,.,CASSPERTDTQYF
TRBV7-6,13,TRBJ2-2,.,CASSLDWGGELFF
TRBV30,15,TRBJ2-5,.,CAWSLAGGQGGTQYF
TRBV19,15,TRBJ2-5,.,CASKSTGHPGETQYF
TRBV7-9,17,TRBJ1-5,.,CASSKEGSTDSNQPQHF
TRBV11-2,14,TRBJ1-1,.,CASSPRQAGTEAFF
TRBV5-4,18,TRBJ1-2,few,CASSLRGIRQLPNYGYTF
TRBV4-2,16,TRBJ2-2,once,CASSQDPGTTTGELFF
TRBV28,13,TRBJ1-2,.,CASSFRQGRGYTF
TRBV5-5,19,TRBJ2-4,.,CASSPWTSGGTLAKNIQYF
TRBV6-1,14,TRBJ2-3,.,CASSHTTGTDTQYF